This TCR beta chain was profiled in a study of T-cell reconstitution after alpha-beta-depleted transplantation in children. This clonotype was detected only a few times. It was with unique molecular identifiers that the TCRbeta library was prepared. One entry per CDR3 protein results from TCRdb running MiXCR on the PCR reads. The repertoire holds some 500,000 distinct CDR3 sequences, 15% to 20% seen once, with roughly 3.3% in the top ten. The CDR3 runs 13 residues. CDR1 SGHRS and CDR2 YFSETQ come from the germline V gene. With 3 bases removed from V and 3 bases from J, the gap between germline ends came to 9 bases.

The specimen comprised PBMCs from the stem cell graft donor, sampled from the stem cell graft. The chain recombines TRBV5-1 with TRBJ1-1; D is possibly TRBD1 (5 bases). The sequence was collected from a human donor who donated a stem cell graft to a child with acute lymphoblastic leukemia. CDR3 loop: CASSWDGDTEAFF. For the CDR3, the DNA is TGCGCCAGCAGCTGGGACGGGGACACTGAAGCTTTCTTT.